This TCR beta chain was sequenced in a study of lymphopenia after photon versus proton radiotherapy. Study results and caveats: Photon-treated patients lost naive T cells and TCR diversity; proton-treated stayed stable.

The assay was immunoSEQ multiplex PCR, and TCRdb's table has in-frame clones only and misses some. The sample carries around 30,000 clones, approximately 80% recorded once. About this clone: Its target is not known.

This CDR3 region has 18 residues. Germline CDR1 reads SGHNT; CDR2 reads YYREEE (reference sequence). Trimming removed 0 bases from V and 1 base from J, with 14 bases in between. This TCR was sampled from a woman in her sixties or seventies with pancreatic cancer. The V gene is TRBV5-4, the J gene TRBJ2-6, with D perhaps matching TRBD1 (5 bases). The sequencing here drew on peripheral blood, taken from a patient treated with proton-based radiotherapy. CDR3 region: CASSLVAGWNSGANVLTF. The CDR3 DNA is TGTGCCAGCAGCTTGGTGGCAGGGTGGAATTCTGGGGCCAACGTCCTGACTTTC.